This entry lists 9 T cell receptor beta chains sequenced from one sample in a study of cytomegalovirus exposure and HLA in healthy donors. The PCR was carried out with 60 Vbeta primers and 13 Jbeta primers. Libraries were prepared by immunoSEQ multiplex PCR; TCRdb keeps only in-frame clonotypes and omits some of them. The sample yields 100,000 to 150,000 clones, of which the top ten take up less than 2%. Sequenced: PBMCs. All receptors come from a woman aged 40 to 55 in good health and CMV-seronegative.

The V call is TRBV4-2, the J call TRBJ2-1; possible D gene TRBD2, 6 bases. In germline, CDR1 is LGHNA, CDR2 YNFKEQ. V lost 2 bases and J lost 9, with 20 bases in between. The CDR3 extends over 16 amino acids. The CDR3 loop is CASSQISSAAGAEQFF. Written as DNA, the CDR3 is TGTGCCAGCAGCCAAATATCCTCAGCAGCGGGCGCTGAGCAGTTCTTC.

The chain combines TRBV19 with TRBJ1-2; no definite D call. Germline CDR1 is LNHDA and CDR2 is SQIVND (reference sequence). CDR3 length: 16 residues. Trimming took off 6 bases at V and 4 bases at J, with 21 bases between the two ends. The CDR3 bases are TGTGCCAGTAGGCGTGACGGTCCGGGAGACCCCTATGGCTACACCTTC. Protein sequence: CASRRDGPGDPYGYTF.

The CDR3 sequence: CASSLSTGPEAFF. For the CDR3, the DNA is TGTGCCAGCAGCTTATCGACAGGGCCTGAAGCTTTCTTT. The chain recombines TRBV7-2 with TRBJ1-1; 7 bases are shared with TRBD1. This CDR3 region has 13 residues. The J segment lost 6 bases and the V segment lost 2 bases, leaving 3 bases of the junction unmatched. Germline V gene data show CDR1 as SGHTA and CDR2 as FQGNSA.

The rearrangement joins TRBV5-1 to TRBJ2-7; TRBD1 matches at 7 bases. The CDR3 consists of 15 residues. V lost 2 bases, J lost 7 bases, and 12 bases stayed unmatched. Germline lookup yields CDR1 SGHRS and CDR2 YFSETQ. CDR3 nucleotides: TGCGCCAGCAGCTTAAATACAGGGGCCTTGGGAGAGCAGTACGTC. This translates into CASSLNTGALGEQYV.

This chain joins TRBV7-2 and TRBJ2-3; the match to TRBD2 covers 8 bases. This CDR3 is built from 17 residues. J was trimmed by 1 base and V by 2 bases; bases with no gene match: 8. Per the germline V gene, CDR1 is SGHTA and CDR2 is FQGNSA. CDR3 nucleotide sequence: TGTGCCAGCAGCTTAAAGCCCCGGGGGGGCCGCACAGATACGCAGTATTTT. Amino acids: CASSLKPRGGRTDTQYF.

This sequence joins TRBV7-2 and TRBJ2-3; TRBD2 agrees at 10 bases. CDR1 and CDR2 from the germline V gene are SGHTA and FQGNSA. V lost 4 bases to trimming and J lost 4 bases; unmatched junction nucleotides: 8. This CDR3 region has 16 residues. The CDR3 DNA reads TGTGCCAGCAGCTCCTTCGCTAGCGGGGGAGCAGATACGCAGTATTTT. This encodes CASSSFASGGADTQYF.

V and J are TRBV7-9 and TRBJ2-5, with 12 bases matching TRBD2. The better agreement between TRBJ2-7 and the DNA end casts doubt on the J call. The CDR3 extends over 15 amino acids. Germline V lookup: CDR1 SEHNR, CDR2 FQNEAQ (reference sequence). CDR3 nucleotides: TGTGCCAGCAGCAAACTAGCGGGGGGTTCCTACGAGCAGTACTTC. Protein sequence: CASSKLAGGSYEQYF.

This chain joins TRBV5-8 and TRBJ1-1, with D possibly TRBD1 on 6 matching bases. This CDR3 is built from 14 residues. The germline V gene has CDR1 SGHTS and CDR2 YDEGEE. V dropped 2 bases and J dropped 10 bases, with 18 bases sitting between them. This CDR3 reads CASSLKEQGRRAFF. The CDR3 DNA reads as TGTGCCAGCAGCTTAAAGGAACAGGGCCGCCGAGCTTTCTTT. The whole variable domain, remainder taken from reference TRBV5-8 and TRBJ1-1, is EAGVTQSPTHLIKTRGQQATLRCSPISGHTSVYWYQQALGLGLQFLLWYDEGEERNRGNFPPRFSGRQFPNYSSELNVNALELEDSALYLCASSLKEQGRRAFFGQGTRLTVV.

CDR3 sequence: CASSKRTGRETQYF. CDR3 nucleotide sequence: TGTGCCAGCAGCAAACGGACAGGGCGGGAGACCCAGTACTTC. The J gene is TRBJ2-5, the V gene TRBV9; 8 bases align to TRBD1. Germline loops: CDR1 SGDLS, CDR2 YYNGEE. The CDR3 extends over 14 amino acids. Germline trimming cut 4 bases from V and 5 bases from J; bases unmatched to any gene: 7.